Here is one T cell receptor (beta chain) with its context. Its antigen is not yet known. Given a much more abundant clone one base away, this may be a read error. The germline V gene encodes CDR1 MNHEY and CDR2 SVGAGI. From the cysteine up to the phenylalanine, the CDR3 has a length of 13 residues. CDR3 DNA only is kept here, 39 bases in frame from base 1. This specimen belongs to a study of molecular identifiers for immune sequencing clone quantification (dated 2018 in TCRdb). Study-wide context: For a replicate experiment, RNA from around 20,000 or 99,000 naive CD8 T cells was divided into five aliquots, of which four were sequenced. This methods study used CD8 T cells to benchmark TCR RNA copy counting and molecular-identifier clustering-based TCR repertoire sequencing (MIDCIRS). Beyond this particular receptor, the publication reports: When barcode sub-clustering was left out, chimeric consensus sequences inflated TCR diversity, with chimeras reaching as high as 47%. A single cell's worth of spiked-in Jurkat TCR RNA was reported detectable even among 850,000 to 1,000,000 naive CD8 T cells. In CMV-specific effector cells, clones with more than 20 RNA copies contained over 99% of molecules, whereas in naive cells such clones contained under 1% of molecules. The sizes of highly expanded clones could end up underestimated when identical TCR molecules share a barcode. The naive libraries included spiked-in Jurkat TCR RNA (about nine copies' worth), and this Jurkat TCR RNA is not part of the donor repertoire. Modeling indicated around 3 TCR RNA copies recovered per cell, compared with roughly 10 by digital PCR, which implies a capture efficiency of around 30%.

Naive CD8 T cell libraries were made from roughly 18,000 to 920,000 sorted cells using 10%, 30% or 50% of purified RNA. On a BD FACSAria II, naive CD8 T cells were FACS-sorted as CD8+CD4-CCR7+CD45RA+ and collected into RLT Plus buffer. To test detection sensitivity, Jurkat RNA equivalent to more than 9 TCR copies was spiked into samples of roughly 18,000-1,000,000 naive CD8 T cells. Enrichment of CD8 T cells was done with RosetteSep CD8+ T Cell Enrichment Cocktail plus Ficoll-Paque, and ACK red cell lysis came afterward. Library creation used PCR. Sequencing took place on an Illumina HiSeq 4000. Bulk TCR libraries were prepared as previously described, using TCR primers listed in Table S5. Total RNA was purified with the Qiagen AllPrep DNA/RNA kit. Reads from multiple sequencing runs of the same library were pooled before analysis. The original methods were these. Reads were retained only if the reads had an exact TCR constant sequence, and the retained reads were trimmed to 150 nt and grouped according to their 12-nt molecular barcodes. Within each barcode group, reads were sub-clustered at a 15% Levenshtein threshold, and quality-weighted consensus sequences were built per RNA molecule. Non-functional sequences were removed, as were lower-count sequences one edit away from another. Based on a fit of two negative binomial distributions, barcode sub-clusters having less than 20% of the maximum read count were discarded. TCRdb took the public reads, trimmed them with fastp at Q25, ran MiXCR for clone calling and kept in-frame beta chains. Each entry is one CDR3 protein sequence, shown with its most common DNA and genes. TCRdb, not the authors, supplied the V and J calls. The sample table holds some 650,000 distinct CDR3 sequences, of which nearly 20% were seen once. The ten largest account for roughly 0.85% of the sample.

Sequenced material: naive CD8+ T cells from blood, with Jurkat cell RNA spiked in. The meaning of the sample's cell subset or site label: FACS-sorted CD8+CD4-CCR7+CD45RA+ naive T cells. The sequence was obtained from a human donor in good health. Some libraries in this study had Jurkat cell RNA spiked in. In this chain, TRBV6-5 is recombined with TRBJ1-4; no D segment can be confidently identified. The nucleotide sequence is TGTGCCAGCAGTCATACAACTAATGAAAAACTGGTTTTT. Translation gives CASSHTTNEKLVF.